This T cell receptor beta chain is drawn from a study of blood T cell repertoires in COVID-19. The overall study: COVID-19 samples, acute and convalescent, were from the United States, Italy and Spain. PBMCs, B-cell-depleted T cells, or T cells provided the cDNA or gDNA that made up the material.

Original analysis: How many nucleated cells were present was estimated from reference gene primer amplification. The data were produced by immunoSEQ multiplex PCR, yet TCRdb's version contains in-frame clones alone and is incomplete. V, J and clone size were drawn from that table, and D and trimming were deduced from the DNA. The sample shows over 250,000 clones, approximately 86% of them seen only once. The CDR3 is 15 amino acids. Trimming cost V 5 bases and J 4 bases; bases outside gene matches: 2. Germline CDR1 SGHVS, CDR2 FQNEAQ. The sequence was collected from a man between 35 and 55 years old who had recovered from COVID-19. The chain has TRBV7-8 and TRBJ2-1; 13 nucleotides line up with TRBD2. What was sequenced was peripheral blood. CDR3 in amino acids: CASSRTSGGYNEQFF. As DNA, the CDR3 is TGTGCCAGCAGCCGGACTAGCGGGGGTTACAATGAGCAGTTCTTC. The variable domain in full, with the rest retrieved from reference TRBV7-8 and TRBJ2-1, is GAGVSQSPRYKVAKRGQDVALRCDPISGHVSLFWYQQALGQGPEFLTYFQNEAQLDKSGLPSDRFFAERPEGSVSTLKIQRTQQEDSAVYLCASSRTSGGYNEQFFGPGTRLTVL.